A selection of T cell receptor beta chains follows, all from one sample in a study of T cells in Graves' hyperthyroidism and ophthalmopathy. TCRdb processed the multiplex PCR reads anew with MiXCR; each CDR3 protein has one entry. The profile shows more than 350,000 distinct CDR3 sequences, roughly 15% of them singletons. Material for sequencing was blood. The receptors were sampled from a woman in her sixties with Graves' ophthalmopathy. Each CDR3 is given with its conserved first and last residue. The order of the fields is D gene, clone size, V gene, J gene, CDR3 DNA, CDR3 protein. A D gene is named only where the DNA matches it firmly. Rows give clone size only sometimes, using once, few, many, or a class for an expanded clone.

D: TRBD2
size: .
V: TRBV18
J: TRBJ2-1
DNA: TGTGCCAGCTCACCGATAGTTAGCGGGAGATCCTACAATGAGCAGTTCTTC
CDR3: CASSPIVSGRSYNEQFF

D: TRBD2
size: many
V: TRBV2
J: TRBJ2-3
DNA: TGTGCCAGCAGCCCGGGACTAGCGGGAGGGTTTCTAGCAGATACGCAGTATTTT
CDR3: CASSPGLAGGFLADTQYF

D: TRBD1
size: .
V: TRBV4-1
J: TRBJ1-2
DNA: TGCGCCAGCAGCCAAGGCCATGACAGGGGCAAAGGTGGCTACACCTTC
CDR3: CASSQGHDRGKGGYTF

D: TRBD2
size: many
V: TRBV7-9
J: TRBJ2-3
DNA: TGTGCCAGCAGAGGGGGACTAGCGGGCACAGATACGCAGTATTTT
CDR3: CASRGGLAGTDTQYF

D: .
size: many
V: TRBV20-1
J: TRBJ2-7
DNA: TGCAGTGCTAGAGGAGCGGGCCGCTCCTACGAGCAGTACTTC
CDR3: CSARGAGRSYEQYF

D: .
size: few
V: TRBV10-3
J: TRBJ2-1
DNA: TGTGCCATCAGTGAGTCTCGGTGGAAAACCGATAGCTCCTACAATGAGCAGTTCTTC
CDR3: CAISESRWKTDSSYNEQFF

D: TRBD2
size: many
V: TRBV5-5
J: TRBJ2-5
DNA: TGTGCCAGCAGCTCGGGACTAGCGACTTCCGAGACCCAGTACTTC
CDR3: CASSSGLATSETQYF

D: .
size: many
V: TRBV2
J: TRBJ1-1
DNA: TGTGCCAGCAGCGCCGGGACATTGAACACTGAAGCTTTCTTT
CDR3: CASSAGTLNTEAFF

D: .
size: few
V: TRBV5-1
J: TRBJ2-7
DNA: TGCGCCAGCAGCTTGGTCCTTAGGTCAGGGGCCTTCTACGAGCAGTACTTC
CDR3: CASSLVLRSGAFYEQYF

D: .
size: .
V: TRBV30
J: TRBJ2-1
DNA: TGTGCCTGGAGTGTACTTACAGGGCGGAATGAGCAGTTCTTC
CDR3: CAWSVLTGRNEQFF

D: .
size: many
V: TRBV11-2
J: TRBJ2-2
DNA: TGTGCCAGCAGCTTTAGAGGGGCTGACACCGGGGAGCTGTTTTTT
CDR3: CASSFRGADTGELFF

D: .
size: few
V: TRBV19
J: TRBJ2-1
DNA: TGTGCCAGTAGTCCGCCCGGGGCCGAATTTAATGAGCAGTTCTTC
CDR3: CASSPPGAEFNEQFF

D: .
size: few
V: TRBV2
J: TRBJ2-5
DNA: TGTGCCAGCCTCGCTGGGCCTGGCAGGGGATTGCACTTC
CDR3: CASLAGPGRGLHF

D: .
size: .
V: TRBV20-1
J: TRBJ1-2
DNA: TGCAGTGCGACCCCTACAGGGCTCAACTATGGCTACACCTTC
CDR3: CSATPTGLNYGYTF

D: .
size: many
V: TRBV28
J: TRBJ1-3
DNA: TGTGCCAGCAGCAAAACAGGGATAGGAAACACCATATATTTT
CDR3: CASSKTGIGNTIYF

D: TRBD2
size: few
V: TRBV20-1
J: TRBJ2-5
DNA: TGCAGTGCTAGCCTGACTAGCGGGAGGGAGACCCAGTACTTC
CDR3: CSASLTSGRETQYF

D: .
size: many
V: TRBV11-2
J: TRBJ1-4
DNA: TGTGCCAGCAGCTTAGTCGGACTCCTTAATGAAAAACTGTTTTTT
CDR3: CASSLVGLLNEKLFF

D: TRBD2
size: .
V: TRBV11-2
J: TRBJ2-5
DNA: TGTGCCAGCAGCCCCTGGACTAGCAGGGGACAAGAGACCCAGTACTTC
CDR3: CASSPWTSRGQETQYF

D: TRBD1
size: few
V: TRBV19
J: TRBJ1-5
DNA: TGTGCCAGCAGCGGGACAGGGGTTCAGCCCCAGCATTTT
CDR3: CASSGTGVQPQHF

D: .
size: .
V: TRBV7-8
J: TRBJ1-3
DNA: TGTGCCAGCAGCCGCAGCCGCAGCCTTCCTCTCTCTGGAAACACCATATATTTT
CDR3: CASSRSRSLPLSGNTIYF

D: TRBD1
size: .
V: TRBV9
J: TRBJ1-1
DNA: TGTGCCAGCAGCGGTGGACAGGGGGCCTCCACTGAAGCTTTCTTT
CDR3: CASSGGQGASTEAFF

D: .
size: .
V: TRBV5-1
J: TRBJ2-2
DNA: TGCGCCAGCAGCTTGGAGCTCGGGGAGCTGTTTTTT
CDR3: CASSLELGELFF